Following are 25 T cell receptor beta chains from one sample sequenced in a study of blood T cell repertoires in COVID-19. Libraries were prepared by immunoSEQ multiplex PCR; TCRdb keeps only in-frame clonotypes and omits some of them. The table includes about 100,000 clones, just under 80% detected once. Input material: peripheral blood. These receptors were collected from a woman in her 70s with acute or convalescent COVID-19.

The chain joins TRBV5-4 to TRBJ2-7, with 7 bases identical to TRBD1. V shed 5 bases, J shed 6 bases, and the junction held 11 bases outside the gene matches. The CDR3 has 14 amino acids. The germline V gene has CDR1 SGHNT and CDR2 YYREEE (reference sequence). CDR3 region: CASRSQGIAVEQYF. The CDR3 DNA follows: TGTGCCAGCAGGTCACAGGGGATCGCGGTCGAGCAGTACTTC.

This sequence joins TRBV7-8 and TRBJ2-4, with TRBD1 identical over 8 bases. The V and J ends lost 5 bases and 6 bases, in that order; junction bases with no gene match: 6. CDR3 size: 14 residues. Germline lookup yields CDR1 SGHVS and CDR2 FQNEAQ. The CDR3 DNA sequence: TGTGCCAGCAGCCCGGCAGGGGGCGGAAACATTCAGTACTTC. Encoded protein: CASSPAGGGNIQYF.

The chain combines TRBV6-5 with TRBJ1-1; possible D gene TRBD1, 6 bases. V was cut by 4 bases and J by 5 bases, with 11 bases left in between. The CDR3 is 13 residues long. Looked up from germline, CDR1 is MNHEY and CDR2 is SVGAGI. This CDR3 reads CASSSATGTEAFF. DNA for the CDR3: TGTGCCAGCAGTTCCGCTACAGGGACTGAAGCTTTCTTT.

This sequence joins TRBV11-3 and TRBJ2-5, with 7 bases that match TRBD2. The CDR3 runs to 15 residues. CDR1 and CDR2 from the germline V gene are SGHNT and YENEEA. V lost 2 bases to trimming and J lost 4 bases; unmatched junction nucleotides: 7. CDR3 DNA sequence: TGTGCCAGCAGCTTACTGGGGGGGGGATCAGAGACCCAGTACTTC. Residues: CASSLLGGGSETQYF.

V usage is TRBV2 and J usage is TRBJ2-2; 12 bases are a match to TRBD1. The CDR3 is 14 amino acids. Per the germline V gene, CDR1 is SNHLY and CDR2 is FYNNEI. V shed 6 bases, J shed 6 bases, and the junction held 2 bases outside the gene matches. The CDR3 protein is CASRGTGGAGELFF. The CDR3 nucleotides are TGTGCCAGCAGGGGGACAGGGGGCGCCGGGGAGCTGTTTTTT.

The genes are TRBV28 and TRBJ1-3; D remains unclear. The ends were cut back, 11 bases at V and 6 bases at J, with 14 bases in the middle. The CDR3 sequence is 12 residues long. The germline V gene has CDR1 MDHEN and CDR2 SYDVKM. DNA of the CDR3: TGTGCCTGTCAGACGGAGGCAAACACCATATATTTT. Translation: CACQTEANTIYF.

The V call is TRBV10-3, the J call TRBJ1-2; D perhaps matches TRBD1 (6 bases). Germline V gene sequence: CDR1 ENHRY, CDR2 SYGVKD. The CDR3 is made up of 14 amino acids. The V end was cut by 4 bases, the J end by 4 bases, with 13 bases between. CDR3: CAISGTGQLYGYTF. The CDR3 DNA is TGTGCCATCAGTGGCACAGGGCAACTCTATGGCTACACCTTC.

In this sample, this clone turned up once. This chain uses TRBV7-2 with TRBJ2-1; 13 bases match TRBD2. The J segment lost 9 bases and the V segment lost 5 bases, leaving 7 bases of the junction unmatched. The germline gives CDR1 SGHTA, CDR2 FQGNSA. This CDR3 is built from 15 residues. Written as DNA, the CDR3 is TGTGCCAGCAGCCCCACTAGCGGGGGGGCCCCTGAGCAGTTCTTC. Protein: CASSPTSGGAPEQFF. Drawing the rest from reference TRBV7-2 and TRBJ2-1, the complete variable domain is GAGVSQSPSNKVTEKGKDVELRCDPISGHTALYWYRQSLGQGLEFLIYFQGNSAPDKSGLPSDRFSAERTGGSVSTLTIQRTQQEDSAVYLCASSPTSGGAPEQFFGPGTRLTVL.

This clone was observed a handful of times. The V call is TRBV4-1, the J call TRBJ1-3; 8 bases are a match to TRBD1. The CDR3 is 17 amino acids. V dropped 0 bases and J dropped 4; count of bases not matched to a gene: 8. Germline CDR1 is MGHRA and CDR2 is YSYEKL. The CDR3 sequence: CASSQDLRQGIGNTIYF. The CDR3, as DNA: TGCGCCAGCAGCCAAGATCTACGACAGGGGATCGGAAACACCATATATTTT.

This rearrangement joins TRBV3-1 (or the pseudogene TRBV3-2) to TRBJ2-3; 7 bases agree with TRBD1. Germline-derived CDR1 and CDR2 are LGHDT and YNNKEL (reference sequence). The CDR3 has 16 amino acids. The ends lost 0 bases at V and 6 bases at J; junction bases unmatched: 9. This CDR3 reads CASSQEGLSRGDTQYF. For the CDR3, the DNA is TGTGCCAGCAGCCAAGAGGGGCTATCCAGGGGGGATACGCAGTATTTT.

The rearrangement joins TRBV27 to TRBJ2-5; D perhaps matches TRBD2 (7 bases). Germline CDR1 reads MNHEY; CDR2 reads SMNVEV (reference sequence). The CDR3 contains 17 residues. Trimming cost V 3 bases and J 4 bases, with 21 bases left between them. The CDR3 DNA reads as TGTGCCAGCAGTTTTATAGGTTTTCGGGGGGCAGGAGAGACCCAGTACTTC. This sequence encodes CASSFIGFRGAGETQYF.

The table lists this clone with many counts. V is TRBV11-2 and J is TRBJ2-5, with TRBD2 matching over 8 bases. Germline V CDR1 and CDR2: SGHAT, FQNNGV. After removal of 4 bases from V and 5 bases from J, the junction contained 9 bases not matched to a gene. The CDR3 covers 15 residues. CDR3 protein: CASSSGGELIETQYF. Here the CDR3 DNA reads TGTGCCAGCAGCTCGGGAGGGGAACTAATTGAGACCCAGTACTTC.

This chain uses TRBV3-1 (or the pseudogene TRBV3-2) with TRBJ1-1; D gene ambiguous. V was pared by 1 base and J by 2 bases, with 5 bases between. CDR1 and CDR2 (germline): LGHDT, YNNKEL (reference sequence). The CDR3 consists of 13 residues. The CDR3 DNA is TGTGCCAGCAGCCAAGGGCCTAACACTGAAGCTTTCTTT. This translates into CASSQGPNTEAFF.

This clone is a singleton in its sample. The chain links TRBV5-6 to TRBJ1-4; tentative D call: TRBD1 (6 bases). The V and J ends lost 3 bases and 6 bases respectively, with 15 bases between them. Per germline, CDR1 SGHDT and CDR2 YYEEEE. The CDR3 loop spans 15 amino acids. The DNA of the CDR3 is TGTGCCAGCAGCTCACAGGGAGTAGGAGATGAAAAACTGTTTTTT. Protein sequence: CASSSQGVGDEKLFF.

The CDR3 loop reads CAWGQNSGNTIYF. The CDR3 DNA sequence: TGTGCCTGGGGGCAGAACTCTGGAAACACCATATATTTT. The chain has TRBV30 and TRBJ1-3; D is ambiguous. The CDR3 is 13 amino acids. The germline gives CDR1 GTSNPN, CDR2 SVGIG (reference sequence). V was cut by 5 bases and J by 0 bases, with 8 bases left in between.

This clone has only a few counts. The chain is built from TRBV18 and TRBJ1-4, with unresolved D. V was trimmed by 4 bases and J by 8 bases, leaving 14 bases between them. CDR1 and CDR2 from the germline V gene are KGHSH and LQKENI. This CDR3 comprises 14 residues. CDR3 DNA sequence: TGTGCCAGCTCACTCCGAGGTTCAAGAGAAAAACTGTTTTTT. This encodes CASSLRGSREKLFF.

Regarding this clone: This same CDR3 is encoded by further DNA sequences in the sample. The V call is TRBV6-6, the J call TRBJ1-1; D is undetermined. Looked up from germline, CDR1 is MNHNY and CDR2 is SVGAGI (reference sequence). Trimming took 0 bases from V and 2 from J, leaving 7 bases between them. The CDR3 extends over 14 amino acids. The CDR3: CASSYSEGNTEAFF. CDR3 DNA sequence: TGTGCCAGCAGTTACTCTGAGGGTAACACTGAAGCTTTCTTT.

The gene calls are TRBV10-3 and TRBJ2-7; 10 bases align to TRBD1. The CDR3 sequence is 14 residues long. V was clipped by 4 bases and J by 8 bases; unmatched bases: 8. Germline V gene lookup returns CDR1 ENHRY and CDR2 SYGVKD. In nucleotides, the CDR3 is TGTGCCATCAGTGCCGGACAGGGGGAGGGAAAGCAGTACGTC. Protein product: CAISAGQGEGKQYV.

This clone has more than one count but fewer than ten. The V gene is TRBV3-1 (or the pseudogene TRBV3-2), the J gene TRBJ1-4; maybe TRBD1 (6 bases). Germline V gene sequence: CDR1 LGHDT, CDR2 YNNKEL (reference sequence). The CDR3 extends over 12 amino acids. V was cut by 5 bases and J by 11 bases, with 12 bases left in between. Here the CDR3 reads CASSLQGGKLFF. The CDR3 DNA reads TGTGCCAGCAGCTTACAGGGCGGCAAACTGTTTTTT.

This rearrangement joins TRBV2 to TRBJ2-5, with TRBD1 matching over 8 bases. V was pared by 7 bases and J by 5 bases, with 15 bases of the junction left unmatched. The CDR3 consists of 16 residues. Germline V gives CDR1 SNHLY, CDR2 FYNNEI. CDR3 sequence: CASTLGTGYSGETQYF. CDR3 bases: TGTGCCAGCACCCTCGGGACAGGTTACTCGGGGGAGACCCAGTACTTC.

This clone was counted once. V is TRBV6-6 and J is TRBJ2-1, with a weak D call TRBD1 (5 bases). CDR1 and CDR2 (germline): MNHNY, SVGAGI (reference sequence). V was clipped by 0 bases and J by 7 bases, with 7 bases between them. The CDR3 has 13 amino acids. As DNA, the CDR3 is TGTGCCAGCAGTTACTCAACAGGAAATGAGCAGTTCTTC. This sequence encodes CASSYSTGNEQFF.

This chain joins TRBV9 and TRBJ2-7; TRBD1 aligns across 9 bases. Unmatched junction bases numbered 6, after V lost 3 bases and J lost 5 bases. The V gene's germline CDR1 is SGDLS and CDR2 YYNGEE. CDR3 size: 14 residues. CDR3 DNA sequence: TGTGCCAGCAGCGCCCGGGACAGGGTCCACGAGCAGTACGTC. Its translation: CASSARDRVHEQYV.

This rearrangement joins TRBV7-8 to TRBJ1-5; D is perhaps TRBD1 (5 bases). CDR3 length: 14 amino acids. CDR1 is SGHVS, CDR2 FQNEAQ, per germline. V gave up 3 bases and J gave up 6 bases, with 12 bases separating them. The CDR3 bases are TGTGCCAGCAGCTTGGGCCAGGGCTCTCAGCCCCAGCATTTT. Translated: CASSLGQGSQPQHF.

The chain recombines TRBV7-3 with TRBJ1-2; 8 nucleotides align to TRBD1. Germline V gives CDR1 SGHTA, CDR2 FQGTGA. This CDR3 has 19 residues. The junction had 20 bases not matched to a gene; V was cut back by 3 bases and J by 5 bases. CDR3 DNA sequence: TGTGCCAGCAGCTTCCCCCAGGGGGGGGACAGGCGATTCTTTTATGGCTACACCTTC. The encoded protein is CASSFPQGGDRRFFYGYTF.

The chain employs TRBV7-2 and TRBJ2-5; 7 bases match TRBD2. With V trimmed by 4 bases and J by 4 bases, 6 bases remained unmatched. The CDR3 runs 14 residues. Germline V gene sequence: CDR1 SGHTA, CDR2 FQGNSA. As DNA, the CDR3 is TGTGCCAGCAGCTCTGGGCCGGGGGGAGAGACCCAGTACTTC. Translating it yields CASSSGPGGETQYF. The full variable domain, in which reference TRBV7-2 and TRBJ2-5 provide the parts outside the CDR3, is GAGVSQSPSNKVTEKGKDVELRCDPISGHTALYWYRQSLGQGLEFLIYFQGNSAPDKSGLPSDRFSAERTGGSVSTLTIQRTQQEDSAVYLCASSSGPGGETQYFGPGTRLLVL.